This T cell receptor beta chain was retrieved from a study of tumor-infiltrating lymphocytes in oesophageal squamous cell carcinoma listed by TCRdb under 2016. Receptor libraries were prepared by PCR. TCRdb shows the sequencer as Illumina HiSeq 2000. TCRdb reprocessing: public reads trimmed at Q25 with fastp, clones called with MiXCR, in-frame beta chains kept. When rows share a CDR3 protein, they turn into one entry using the most common DNA and genes. This sample lists 19,000 or so distinct CDR3 sequences; more than 30% were detected once. Around two fifths of the sample is in the top ten clones. V drops 4 bases and J drops 8 bases, leaving 16 bases in between. The CDR3 runs 14 amino acids, cysteine and phenylalanine included. Left in the record is the CDR3 DNA by itself, 42 bases read in frame from the first base. The germline V gene provides CDR1 SGHRS and CDR2 YFSETQ. This clonotype was seen at least ten times. Its antigen remains unidentified. Within one base of it there is no much larger clone, and no base qualities were kept.

The chain is assembled from TRBV5-1 and TRBJ2-1; the D gene is perhaps TRBD1 or TRBD2, each of them matching over 5 bases. Sequenced input: esophageal tumor tissue. The origin of this receptor is a male donor with esophageal squamous cell carcinoma. At the DNA level, the sequence is TGCGCCAGCAGCGCAAGCGTCAGGGACCATGAGCAGTTCTTC. Its product reads: CASSASVRDHEQFF.